This T cell receptor beta chain came from a study of T cells in Graves' hyperthyroidism and ophthalmopathy. Based on clinical symptoms, serum thyroxine and TRAb, thyroid ultrasound and orbital computed tomography, diagnoses were reached. The CDR3 consists of 15 residues. Trimming shortened V by 5 bases and J by 0 bases, and 13 bases separated the two germline ends. CDR1 is SEHNR, CDR2 FQNEAQ, per germline (reference sequence). RNA transcripts provided the source from which TCR beta CDR3 regions were amplified. TCR CDR3 regions were first amplified by RT-PCR with HTBI primers. TCRdb processed the multiplex PCR reads anew with MiXCR; each CDR3 protein has one entry. The sample includes fewer than 650,000 distinct CDR3 sequences, 14% to 15% seen only once; the top ten take around 4.1%. In this sample, this clonotype turned up a few times. Its antigen is as yet unknown. Points from the study as a whole: Most thyroid clonotypes with frequency above 0.001 were detected in blood. Ophthalmopathy prediction by the model preceded onset by a median roughly 6.3 months.

What was sequenced was blood. The chain has TRBV7-9 and TRBJ1-1; possible D gene TRBD1, 5 bases. The receptor was derived from a woman in her forties with Graves' ophthalmopathy. The CDR3 nucleotides are TGTGCCAGCAGCGAACCGGGACGTGTGAACACTGAAGCTTTCTTT. Its translation: CASSEPGRVNTEAFF.